This T cell receptor (beta chain) originates from a study of Ad26.COV2.S vaccination and SARS-CoV-2 variants. Sequencing used immunoSEQ multiplex PCR; TCRdb keeps in-frame clones, though not all of them. This sample has under 550,000 clones; about nine tenths occur once, and the top ten carry more than 9%. Indicated treatment: around 19 received Ad26.COV2.S at low or high dose, single or two shots; roughly five received placebo; per-sample allocation not given. Vaccine and placebo recipients were sampled on day 63 after the first injection. As its vector, the vaccine had Ad26, which expressed Wuhan-strain SARS-CoV-2 spike. Germline lookup yields CDR1 MDHEN and CDR2 SYDVKM. V shed 4 bases and J 3 bases; nucleotides not matched to a gene: 7. The CDR3 extends over 15 amino acids.

This chain connects TRBV28 to TRBJ2-7, with 9 bases matching TRBD2. The TCR comes from a person between 18 and 65 years old who received the Ad26.COV2.S COVID-19 vaccine or a placebo. The sequencing here drew on peripheral blood, taken in a trial of Ad26.COV2.S vaccine versus placebo. The CDR3 protein is CASSSAGGVIYEQYF. Here the CDR3 DNA reads TGTGCCAGCAGTTCTGCGGGAGGGGTGATCTACGAGCAGTACTTC.